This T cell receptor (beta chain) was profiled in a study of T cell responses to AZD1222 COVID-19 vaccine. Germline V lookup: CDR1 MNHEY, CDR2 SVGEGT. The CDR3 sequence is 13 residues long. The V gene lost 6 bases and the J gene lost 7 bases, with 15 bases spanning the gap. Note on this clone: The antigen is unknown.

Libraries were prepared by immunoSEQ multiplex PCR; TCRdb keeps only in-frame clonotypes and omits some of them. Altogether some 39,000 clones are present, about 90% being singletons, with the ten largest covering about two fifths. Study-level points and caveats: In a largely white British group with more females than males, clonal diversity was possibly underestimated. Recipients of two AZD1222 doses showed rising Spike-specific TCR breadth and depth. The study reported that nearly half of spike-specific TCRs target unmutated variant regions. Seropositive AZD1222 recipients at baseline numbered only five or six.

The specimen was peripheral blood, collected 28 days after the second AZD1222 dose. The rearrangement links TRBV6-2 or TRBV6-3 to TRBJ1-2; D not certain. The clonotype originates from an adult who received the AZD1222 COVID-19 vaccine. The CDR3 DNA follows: TGTGCCAGCAGCCCCGGGGAGGCTGCTGGCTACACCTTC. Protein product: CASSPGEAAGYTF.